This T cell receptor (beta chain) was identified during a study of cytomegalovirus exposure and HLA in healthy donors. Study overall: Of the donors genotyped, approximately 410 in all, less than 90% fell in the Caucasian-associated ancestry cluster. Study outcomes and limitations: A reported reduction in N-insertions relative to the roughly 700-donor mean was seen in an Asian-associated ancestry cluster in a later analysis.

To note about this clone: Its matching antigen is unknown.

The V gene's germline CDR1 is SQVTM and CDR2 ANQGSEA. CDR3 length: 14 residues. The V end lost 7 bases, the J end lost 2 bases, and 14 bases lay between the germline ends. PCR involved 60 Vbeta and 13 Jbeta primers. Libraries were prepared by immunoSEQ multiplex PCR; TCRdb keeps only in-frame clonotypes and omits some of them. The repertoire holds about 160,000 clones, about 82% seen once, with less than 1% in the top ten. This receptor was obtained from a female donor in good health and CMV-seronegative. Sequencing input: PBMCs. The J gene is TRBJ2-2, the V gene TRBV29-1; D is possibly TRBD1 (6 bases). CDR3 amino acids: CSGGTGINTGELFF. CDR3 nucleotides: TGCAGCGGAGGAACAGGGATCAACACCGGGGAGCTGTTTTTT.